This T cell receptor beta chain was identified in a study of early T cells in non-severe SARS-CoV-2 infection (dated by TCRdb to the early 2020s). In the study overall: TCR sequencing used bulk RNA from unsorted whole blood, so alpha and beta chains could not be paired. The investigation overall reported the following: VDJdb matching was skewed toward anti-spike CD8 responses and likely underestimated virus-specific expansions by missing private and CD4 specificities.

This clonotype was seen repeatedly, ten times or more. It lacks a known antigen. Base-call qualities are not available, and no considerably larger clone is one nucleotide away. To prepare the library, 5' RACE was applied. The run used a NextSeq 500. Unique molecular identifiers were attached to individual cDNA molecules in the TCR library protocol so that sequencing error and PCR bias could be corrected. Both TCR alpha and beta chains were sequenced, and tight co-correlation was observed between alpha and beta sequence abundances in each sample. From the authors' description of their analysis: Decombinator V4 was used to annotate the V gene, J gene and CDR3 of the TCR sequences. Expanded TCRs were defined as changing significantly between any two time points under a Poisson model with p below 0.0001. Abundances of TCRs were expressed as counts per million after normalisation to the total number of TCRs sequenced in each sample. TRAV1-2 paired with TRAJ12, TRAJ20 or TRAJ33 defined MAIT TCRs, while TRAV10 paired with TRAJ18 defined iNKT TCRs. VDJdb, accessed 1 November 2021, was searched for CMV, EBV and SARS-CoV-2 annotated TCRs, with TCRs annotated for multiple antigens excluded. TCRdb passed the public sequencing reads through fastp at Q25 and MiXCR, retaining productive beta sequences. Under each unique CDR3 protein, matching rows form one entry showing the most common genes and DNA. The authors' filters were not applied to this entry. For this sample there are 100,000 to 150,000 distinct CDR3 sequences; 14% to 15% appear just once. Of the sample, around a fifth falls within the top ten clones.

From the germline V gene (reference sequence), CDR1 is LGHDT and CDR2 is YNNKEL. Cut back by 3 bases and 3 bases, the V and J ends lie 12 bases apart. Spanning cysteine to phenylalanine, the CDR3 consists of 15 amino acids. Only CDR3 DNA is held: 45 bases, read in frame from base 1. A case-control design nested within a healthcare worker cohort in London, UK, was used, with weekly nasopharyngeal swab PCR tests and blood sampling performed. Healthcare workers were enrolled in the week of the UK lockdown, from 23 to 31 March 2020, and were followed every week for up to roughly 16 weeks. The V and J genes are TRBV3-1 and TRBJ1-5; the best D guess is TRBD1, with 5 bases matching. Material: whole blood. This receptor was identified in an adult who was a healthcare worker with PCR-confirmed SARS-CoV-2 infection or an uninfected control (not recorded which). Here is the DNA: TGTGCCAGCAGCCAGGGGGGGACTTCCAATCAGCCCCAGCATTTT. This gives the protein CASSQGGTSNQPQHF.